A single sample is the source of the 5 T cell receptor beta chains below, sequenced in a study of OX40 agonist ivuxolimab in advanced cancers. Library prep was done by the immunoSEQ multiplex PCR assay. In TCRdb, the immuneACCESS table is reduced to in-frame sequences with V and J assigned. These tables do not hold every clone; where another copy was compared, an unresolved V gene accounts for under half, and the others remain unexplained. Within this sample are some 22,000 clones, with around 87% of them counted one time only. In total, the top ten clones hold under 20% of the sample. Sequencing used CD4+ or CD8+ T cells sorted from blood, obtained in a trial of the OX40 agonist ivuxolimab. Receptors were obtained from an adult with an advanced solid tumor such as melanoma, head and neck, liver or kidney cancer.

The CDR3 region is CASSQEAGEVIRPQHF. As DNA, the CDR3 is TGCGCCAGCAGCCAAGAAGCAGGAGAGGTTATCAGGCCCCAGCATTTT. This chain joins TRBV4-1 and TRBJ1-5; D gene ambiguous. Trimming stripped 0 bases from V and 9 bases from J, with 18 bases between. The CDR3 is 16 amino acids. The germline V gene has CDR1 MGHRA and CDR2 YSYEKL.

The J gene is TRBJ2-2, the V gene TRBV2; possible D gene TRBD1, 6 bases. Germline-derived CDR1 and CDR2 are SNHLY and FYNNEI. This CDR3 is built from 15 residues. The germline V and J ends were trimmed by 4 bases and 0 bases, with 9 bases remaining between them. In DNA, the CDR3 is TGTGCCAGCAGTGGTACAGGGTCGAACACCGGGGAGCTGTTTTTT. Residues: CASSGTGSNTGELFF.

This rearrangement joins TRBV7-3 to TRBJ2-3; D unclear. Trimming removed 0 bases from V and 0 bases from J, with 7 bases in between. Germline-derived CDR1 and CDR2 are SGHTA and FQGTGA. The CDR3 runs 15 residues. The CDR3 region has the DNA TGTGCCAGCAGCTTAACGGCGCGGAGCACAGATACGCAGTATTTT. Protein product: CASSLTARSTDTQYF.

The chain couples TRBV7-9 to TRBJ1-1; D is undetermined. CDR1 is SEHNR, CDR2 FQNEAQ, per germline (reference sequence). The CDR3 consists of 16 residues. V lost 1 base, J lost 1 base, and 13 bases lay in between. The CDR3 here is CASSLGPPGRNTEAFF. The CDR3 DNA is TGTGCCAGCAGCTTAGGGCCCCCCGGCAGGAACACTGAAGCTTTCTTT.

The chain employs TRBV7-9 and TRBJ2-7, with D tentatively TRBD1 (6 bases). The CDR3 spans 15 residues. The V end was cut by 0 bases, the J end by 1 base, with 10 bases between. The germline V gene encodes CDR1 SEHNR and CDR2 FQNEAQ (reference sequence). CDR3 sequence: CASSLAGAGSYEQYF. The CDR3 nucleotides are TGTGCCAGCAGCTTAGCGGGGGCCGGTTCCTACGAGCAGTACTTC.